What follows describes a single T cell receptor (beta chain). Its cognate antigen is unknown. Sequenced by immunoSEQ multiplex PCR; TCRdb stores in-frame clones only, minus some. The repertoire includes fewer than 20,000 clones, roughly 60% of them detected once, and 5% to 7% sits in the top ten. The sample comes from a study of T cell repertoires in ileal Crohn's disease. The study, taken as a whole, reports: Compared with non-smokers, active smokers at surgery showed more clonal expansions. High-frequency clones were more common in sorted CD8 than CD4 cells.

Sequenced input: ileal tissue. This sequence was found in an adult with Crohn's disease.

The CDR3 region has the DNA TGTGCCAGCAGTGACCCTAAAAGCACAGATACGCAGTATTTT. Translated: CASSDPKSTDTQYF. The chain is built from TRBV2 and TRBJ2-3; D is undetermined. The length of the CDR3 is 14 residues. Germline V gene data show CDR1 as SNHLY and CDR2 as FYNNEI. The germline V and J ends were trimmed by 3 bases and 0 bases, with 7 bases remaining between them.